What follows are 13 T cell receptor beta chains derived from one specimen sequenced in a study of blood T cell repertoires in COVID-19. Profiling relied on immunoSEQ multiplex PCR, and the TCRdb table lists in-frame clones only, not all of them. The profile shows hundreds of thousands of clones, around nine tenths of them singletons. Sequencing was done on a sample of peripheral blood. These receptors all stem from a man aged 60 to 69 with acute or convalescent COVID-19.

The chain employs TRBV3-1 (or the pseudogene TRBV3-2) and TRBJ1-3; D uncertain. The CDR3 contains 19 residues. CDR1 and CDR2 from the germline V gene are LGHDT and YNNKEL (reference sequence). Trimming removed 0 bases from V and 4 bases from J, with 22 bases in between. The CDR3 region is CASSQEPPGSQSRGNTIYF. CDR3 nucleotides: TGTGCCAGCAGCCAAGAACCCCCCGGGTCGCAATCCCGCGGAAACACCATATATTTT.

This clone is a singleton in its sample. The chain employs TRBV27 and TRBJ1-5; D unclear. V lost 1 base to trimming and J lost 7 bases, with 8 bases between them. The germline CDR1 and CDR2 sequences are MNHEY and SMNVEV (reference sequence). There are 13 residues in the CDR3. The CDR3 spells CASSLLAKQPQHF. The CDR3 DNA sequence: TGTGCCAGCAGTTTATTGGCAAAGCAGCCCCAGCATTTT.

The V call is TRBV12-3 or TRBV12-4, the J call TRBJ1-5; TRBD1 matches at 8 bases. CDR3 length: 13 residues. Losses at the gene ends were 5 bases for V and 7 bases for J; bases not matched to a gene: 4. CDR3 in DNA: TGTGCCAGCAGTGACAGGGGTACGCAGCCCCAGCATTTT. It is translated as CASSDRGTQPQHF.

V is TRBV20-1 and J is TRBJ2-3; no firm D call. CDR3 length equals 13 residues. V shed 3 bases and J shed 4 bases, with 11 bases lying between them. Germline assignment: CDR1 DFQATT and CDR2 SNEGSKA (reference sequence). CDR3 DNA sequence: TGCAGTGCTAGTTCGGGTGGAGCAGATACGCAGTATTTT. Translated: CSASSGGADTQYF.

V usage is TRBV7-9 and J usage is TRBJ2-2; 8 bases are shared with TRBD2. After removal of 6 bases from V and 1 base from J, the junction contained 10 bases not matched to a gene. CDR1 and CDR2 (germline): SEHNR, FQNEAQ (reference sequence). The CDR3 runs 17 residues. The CDR3 loop is CASRGLARSVNTGELFF. Written as DNA, the CDR3 is TGTGCCAGCAGAGGACTAGCCCGCTCGGTGAACACCGGGGAGCTGTTTTTT.

This rearrangement joins TRBV11-2 to TRBJ2-7; TRBD2 aligns across 11 bases. Germline loops: CDR1 SGHAT, CDR2 FQNNGV. Losses at the gene ends were 5 bases for V and 2 bases for J; bases not matched to a gene: 8. The CDR3 contains 16 residues. The CDR3 is CASSPLPGLAAYEQYF. The CDR3 bases are TGTGCCAGCAGCCCACTCCCGGGACTAGCGGCCTACGAGCAGTACTTC. Combining the CDR3 with reference TRBV11-2 and TRBJ2-7 gives the whole variable domain EAGVAQSPRYKIIEKRQSVAFWCNPISGHATLYWYQQILGQGPKLLIQFQNNGVVDDSQLPKDRFSAERLKGVDSTLKIQPAKLEDSAVYLCASSPLPGLAAYEQYFGPGTRLTVT.

This sequence joins TRBV9 and TRBJ1-2; 9 bases are shared with TRBD1. CDR1 SGDLS and CDR2 YYNGEE come from the germline V gene. Germline trimming cut 0 bases from V and 6 bases from J; bases unmatched to any gene: 18. CDR3 size: 19 residues. CDR3: CASSVGMVRDRESFHGYTF. Written as DNA, the CDR3 is TGTGCCAGCAGCGTAGGTATGGTTAGGGACAGGGAGTCCTTCCATGGCTACACCTTC.

The rearrangement uses TRBV3-1 (or the pseudogene TRBV3-2) and TRBJ2-1, with TRBD2 matching over 10 bases. Germline CDR1 and CDR2: LGHDT and YNNKEL (reference sequence). V shed 5 bases and J 4 bases; nucleotides not matched to a gene: 11. The CDR3 contains 17 residues. CDR3 amino acids: CASSSPKLAGMYNEQFF. CDR3 DNA sequence: TGTGCCAGCAGCTCCCCGAAACTAGCGGGAATGTACAATGAGCAGTTCTTC.

This rearrangement joins TRBV4-2 to TRBJ2-2; TRBD2 matches at 10 bases. Trimming cost V 0 bases and J 0 bases; bases outside gene matches: 1. The CDR3 has 17 amino acids. Germline loops: CDR1 LGHNA, CDR2 YNFKEQ. CDR3 sequence (DNA): TGTGCCAGCAGCCAAGATACTAGCGGGGCGAACACCGGGGAGCTGTTTTTT. It is translated as CASSQDTSGANTGELFF.

This chain uses TRBV25-1 with TRBJ2-1, with D hard to call. The CDR3 is made up of 13 amino acids. V was shortened by 4 bases and J by 3 bases, with 7 bases between the two germline ends. Germline V gene lookup returns CDR1 MGHDK and CDR2 SYGVNS. The CDR3 protein is CASSGVFYNEQFF. DNA of the CDR3: TGTGCCAGCAGTGGAGTTTTCTACAATGAGCAGTTCTTC.

The chain recombines TRBV7-3 with TRBJ1-1; 7 bases agree with TRBD1. This CDR3 has 15 amino acids. The V segment lost 7 bases and the J segment 3 bases; nucleotides outside the gene matches: 11. The V gene's germline CDR1 is SGHTA and CDR2 FQGTGA. CDR3 DNA: TGTGCCAGCACCCCGCAGGGCAGGGGGGACACTGAAGCTTTCTTT. The encoded protein is CASTPQGRGDTEAFF.

The rearrangement uses TRBV5-4 and TRBJ2-7, with 11 bases aligning to TRBD2. The CDR3 consists of 15 residues. From germline, CDR1 is SGHNT and CDR2 YYREEE (reference sequence). In nucleotides, the CDR3 is TGTGCAACAGCGGCAATCGGGACTAGCGGCCCGGAGCAGTACTTC. It is translated as CATAAIGTSGPEQYF.

This chain connects TRBV7-9 to TRBJ1-2; no reliable D call. The V and J ends lost 1 base and 8 bases respectively, with 17 bases between them. This CDR3 has 15 amino acids. Germline lookup yields CDR1 SEHNR and CDR2 FQNEAQ (reference sequence). The CDR3 reads CASSLEGNLRGGYTF. Here the CDR3 DNA reads TGTGCCAGCAGCTTAGAAGGGAACCTCAGAGGGGGCTACACCTTC.